The clone carrying this T cell receptor beta chain showed up many times. As to time point: after trial treatment. As to treatment: LDRT plus nivolumab, ipilimumab, low-dose cyclophosphamide and aspirin (RACIN trial). TRAV- and TRBV-specific primers, spanning alpha and beta chains, primed first-strand cDNA. The authors amplified TCRs for about 20 PCR cycles with a constant-region primer and a V-primer adapter. TCRdb re-called the reads with MiXCR, one entry per CDR3 protein. The data contain almost 45,000 distinct CDR3 sequences, 25% to 30% of them singletons. The sample originates from a study of low-dose radiotherapy and immunotherapy resistance in tumors. Study-wide background: Cohort 1 patients were irradiated with 0.5 Gy fractions every 2 weeks to 6.5 Gy total. Cyclophosphamide was given intravenously at 200 mg/m2 every two weeks, and each dose came one day before radiation and immunotherapy. Starting cycle 1 day 1, oral aspirin 300 mg was given daily for four cycles.

This clonotype was sampled from a male donor with prostate cancer. The specimen comprised PBMCs, sampled after low-dose radiotherapy plus immunotherapy.

The CDR3 coding sequence is TGTGCCTGGGGATCCGGGTCCCAGTACTTC. This codes for CAWGSGSQYF. V and J are TRBV30 and TRBJ2-5; no definite D call. The germline V gene encodes CDR1 GTSNPN and CDR2 SVGIG (reference sequence). The CDR3 is 10 amino acids. The V end lost 5 bases, the J end lost 9 bases, and 10 bases lay between the germline ends.